This T cell receptor (beta chain) came from a study of blood T cell repertoires in COVID-19. Unmatched junction bases numbered 4, after V lost 0 bases and J lost 4 bases. The germline V gene encodes CDR1 MNHNY and CDR2 SVGAGI (reference sequence). This CDR3 is 16 amino acids long. The protocol was immunoSEQ multiplex PCR, while the TCRdb copy is restricted to in-frame clones and leaves out a portion. The sample lists approximately 35,000 clones; 70% to 90% were seen once. This TCR was sampled from a man between 60 and 75 years old with active COVID-19. The source material was peripheral blood. The chain uses TRBV6-6 and TRBJ2-5; 11 nucleotides align to TRBD2. The CDR3 DNA is TGTGCCAGCAGTTACTCGAAACTAGCGGGAGTAGAGACCCAGTACTTC. It specifies CASSYSKLAGVETQYF.